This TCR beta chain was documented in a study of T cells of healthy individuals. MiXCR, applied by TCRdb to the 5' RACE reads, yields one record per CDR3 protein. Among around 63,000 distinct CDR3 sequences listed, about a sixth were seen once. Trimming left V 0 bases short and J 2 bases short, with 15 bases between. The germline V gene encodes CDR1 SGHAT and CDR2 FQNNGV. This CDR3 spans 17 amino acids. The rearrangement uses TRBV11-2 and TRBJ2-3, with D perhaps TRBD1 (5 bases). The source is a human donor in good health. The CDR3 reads CASSLEGPGWNTDTQYF. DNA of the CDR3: TGTGCCAGCAGCTTAGAGGGGCCAGGGTGGAACACAGATACGCAGTATTTT.